This T cell receptor beta chain is from a study of shared T cell receptors in the human thymus. Libraries were prepared by immunoSEQ multiplex PCR; TCRdb keeps only in-frame clonotypes and omits some of them. The table lists about 660,000 clones, 88% of them singletons, with 0.0095% to 0.012% in the top ten. The CDR3 sequence is 16 residues long. Trimming stripped 3 bases from V and 0 bases from J, with 14 bases between. Germline V gene sequence: CDR1 GTSNPN, CDR2 SVGIG (reference sequence). The data also belong to a second study, concerning human thymus T cells. This second report adds: Resected material from corrective heart surgery provided the thymus tissue analysed. The authors found apparently biased V and J gene usage in thymic and blood repertoires. Thymic repertoires from unrelated individuals overlapped highly, related research reported.

This receptor was taken from a boy less than two years old with a congenital heart defect. This rearrangement joins TRBV30 to TRBJ1-4, with D possibly being TRBD1 (6 bases). The sequencing sample was made of thymocytes. The CDR3 DNA reads TGTGCCTGGAGGGGGGCCAGAGCTGCAACTAATGAAAAACTGTTTTTT. It specifies CAWRGARAATNEKLFF.